One T cell receptor beta chain is described in this entry. Its matching antigen is unknown. The data were obtained in a study of cytomegalovirus exposure and HLA in healthy donors. The wider study: T cells numbering approximately 170 million yielded 90 million to 140 million unique TCR beta sequences in an earlier analysis. Findings of the study overall: For most TCR beta V segments, an earlier analysis put the productive rate at about 90% or about 30% of the time. Investigators reported some 150 TCR beta chains as tied to cytomegalovirus.

The primer mix had 60 Vbeta and 13 Jbeta primers. Clones were sequenced by immunoSEQ multiplex PCR, and TCRdb holds only the in-frame ones, with some missing. The repertoire holds about 120,000 clones, roughly 79% seen once, with 1.6% in the top ten. CDR3 length: 15 amino acids. Germline loops: CDR1 GTSNPN, CDR2 SVGIG (reference sequence). After removal of 2 bases from V and 4 bases from J, the junction contained 8 bases not matched to a gene. This chain connects TRBV30 to TRBJ1-5; 7 bases align to TRBD1. Sequences were obtained from PBMCs. The TCR sequence derives from a woman between 18 and 30 years old in good health and CMV-seronegative. The CDR3 loop is CAWSKGATGNQPQHF. The CDR3 DNA sequence: TGTGCCTGGAGTAAGGGGGCCACTGGGAATCAGCCCCAGCATTTT.